Shown below are 30 T cell receptor beta chains from a single sample sequenced in a study of CD8+CD57+ T cells in acquired aplastic anemia. For sequencing, patients were chosen who had shown expansion of CD8+CD57+ cells by flow cytometry. TCR beta VDJ combinations and CDR3 sequences were profiled from genomic DNA. TCRdb passed the reads through MiXCR, listing each CDR3 protein once. The sample has 200,000 to 300,000 distinct CDR3 sequences; around 43% are singletons. Source material: sorted CD4+, CD8+, or CD8+CD57+ T cells (not recorded which) from PBMCs. The receptor source for this set is a human donor with aplastic anemia.

This clonotype was recorded many times. This chain links TRBV5-1 with TRBJ1-1; tentative D call: TRBD1 (5 bases). The V end lost 1 base, the J end lost 0 bases, and 13 bases lay between the germline ends. Per germline, CDR1 SGHRS and CDR2 YFSETQ. The CDR3 is made up of 16 amino acids. The CDR3 DNA follows: TGCGCCAGCAGCTTGATCACAGGCCCATTGAACACTGAAGCTTTCTTT. Translating gives CASSLITGPLNTEAFF.

This clonotype was seen many times. This may be a read error, as it is one base from a much larger clone. The J gene is TRBJ2-1, the V gene TRBV25-1; D not resolved. CDR3 length: 12 residues. The V gene lost 4 bases and the J gene lost 15 bases, with 16 bases spanning the gap. The germline CDR1 and CDR2 sequences are MGHDK and SYGVNS. The CDR3 sequence: CASSAQFFQRFF. CDR3 in DNA: TGTGCCAGCAGTGCCCAGTTTTTCCAGCGGTTCTTC.

As regards this clonotype: The junction departs from germline at one end; a sequencing error may be responsible. The gene calls are TRBV12-5 and TRBJ1-1; 7 bases are a match to TRBD1. Germline CDR1 LGHNT, CDR2 FRNRAP. The CDR3 totals 16 residues. In nucleotides, the CDR3 is TGTGCCAGCAGCCCTACAGGGGATAGTTGGGACACTGAAGCTTCCTTC. As protein: CASSPTGDSWDTEASF.

This rearrangement joins TRBV5-6 to TRBJ2-1; no clear D gene. Trimming left V 4 bases short and J 7 bases short, with 9 bases between. The germline V gene has CDR1 SGHDT and CDR2 YYEEEE. The CDR3 runs to 12 residues. The CDR3 DNA reads as TGTGCCAGCAGCAGACCCAGAAATGAGCAGTTCTTC. Residues: CASSRPRNEQFF.

The sample holds a few counts of this clonotype. The gene calls are TRBV7-9 and TRBJ2-7, with 7 bases aligning to TRBD1. V was pared by 7 bases and J by 7 bases, with 13 bases of the junction left unmatched. This CDR3 contains 14 residues. CDR1 and CDR2 (germline): SEHNR, FQNEAQ (reference sequence). The CDR3 DNA is TGTGCCAGCACCCGACAGGGTCCCTTGGGTGAGCAGTACTTC. Its translation: CASTRQGPLGEQYF.

This chain uses TRBV19 with TRBJ2-3; D is perhaps TRBD1 (5 bases). Per germline, CDR1 LNHDA and CDR2 SQIVND (reference sequence). This CDR3 is 15 amino acids long. Trimming stripped 7 bases from V and 0 bases from J, with 14 bases between. Written as DNA, the CDR3 is TGTGCCAGTACTCTAGGGGTACTTAGCACAGATACGCAGTATTTT. It is translated as CASTLGVLSTDTQYF.

This sequence joins TRBV19 and TRBJ1-5; 7 bases are shared with TRBD1. The CDR3 totals 15 residues. Germline V lookup: CDR1 LNHDA, CDR2 SQIVND (reference sequence). The ends lost 6 bases at V and 7 bases at J; junction bases unmatched: 12. CDR3 sequence (DNA): TGTGCCAGTAGGCTGCACAGGGGCGATACGCAGCCCCAGCATTTT. Protein: CASRLHRGDTQPQHF.

This clonotype was counted at least ten times. V gene TRBV9 combines with J gene TRBJ2-7; 10 nucleotides align to TRBD1. The CDR3 is made up of 15 amino acids. The junction had 5 bases not matched to a gene; V was cut back by 2 bases and J by 3 bases. The germline V gene encodes CDR1 SGDLS and CDR2 YYNGEE. The CDR3 DNA is TGTGCCAGCAGCGTGGGACAGGGGACCAACTACGAGCAGTACTTC. Residues: CASSVGQGTNYEQYF. Based on the CDR3 plus reference TRBV9 and TRBJ2-7, the full variable domain is DSGVTQTPKHLITATGQRVTLRCSPRSGDLSVYWYQQSLDQGLQFLIQYYNGEERAKGNILERFSAQQFPDLHSELNLSSLELGDSALYFCASSVGQGTNYEQYFGPGTRLTVT.

Turning to this clonotype: A much larger clone differs from this one at a single base, so this may be a read error. The chain employs TRBV24-1 and TRBJ2-3, with 7 bases lining up with TRBD1. J was trimmed by 2 bases and V by 6 bases; bases with no gene match: 4. CDR1 is KGHDR, CDR2 SFDVKD, per germline. The CDR3 has 14 amino acids. This chain's CDR3 is CATSSGQITDTQYF. As DNA, the CDR3 is TGTGCCACCAGTTCGGGACAGATCACAGATACGCAGTATTTT.

Concerning this clonotype itself: A read error is possible here, since a much larger clone lies one base away. The chain joins TRBV2 to TRBJ2-3; TRBD1 might be the D (6 bases). With 3 bases removed from V and 2 bases from J, the gap between germline ends came to 15 bases. Germline-derived CDR1 and CDR2 are SNHLY and FYNNEI. The CDR3 loop spans 16 amino acids. This chain's CDR3 is CASSDSLQGNTDTQYF. The CDR3 bases are TGTGCCAGCAGTGACTCTTTGCAGGGGAACACAGATACGCAGTATTTT.

This clonotype was seen only a few times. This chain links TRBV25-1 with TRBJ2-1; TRBD1 might be the D (5 bases). CDR1 is MGHDK and CDR2 is SYGVNS in the germline V gene. This CDR3 has 16 residues. The V and J ends lost 0 bases and 3 bases respectively, with 12 bases between them. The CDR3 sequence: CASSEYQGVNYNEQFF. In DNA, the CDR3 is TGTGCCAGCAGTGAATATCAAGGGGTCAACTACAATGAGCAGTTCTTC.

This chain uses TRBV6-4 with TRBJ2-1; 7 bases match TRBD2. The junction had 11 bases not matched to a gene; V was cut back by 4 bases and J by 8 bases. CDR1 and CDR2 from the germline V gene are MRHNA and SNTAGT. This CDR3 has 15 amino acids. CDR3 coding DNA: TGTGCCAGCAGTGCTTTGACCGGGACTACCTATGAGCAGTTCTTC. Protein sequence: CASSALTGTTYEQFF.

Turning to this clonotype: This may be a read error, as it is one base from a much larger clone. This CDR3 fails to terminate in the conserved phenylalanine or tryptophan, so it likely reflects a read error. The rearrangement links TRBV25-1 to TRBJ1-3; no clear D gene. Trimming stripped 8 bases from V and 3 bases from J, with 20 bases between. Germline loops: CDR1 MGHDK, CDR2 SYGVNS. CDR3 size: 16 residues. CDR3 nucleotides: TGTGCCAGCCCCCCCTCCCGGGTAGAACGTGGAAACACCATATATCTT. It codes for CASPPSRVERGNTIYL.

This sequence joins TRBV7-6 and TRBJ2-5; D unclear. CDR1 is SGHVS, CDR2 FNYEAQ, per germline. This CDR3 contains 16 residues. Trimming removed 0 bases at V and 4 bases at J, with 15 bases between. The CDR3 is CASSLASGPTTETQYF. Written as DNA, the CDR3 is TGTGCCAGCAGCTTAGCGTCCGGTCCCACCACAGAGACCCAGTACTTC.

This clonotype was counted only a few times. A much larger clone sits a single nucleotide away, making a read error possible. The chain is built from TRBV7-9 and TRBJ1-1; 7 bases match TRBD1. Germline trimming cut 5 bases from V and 4 bases from J; bases unmatched to any gene: 13. CDR1 is SEHNR and CDR2 is FQNEAQ in the germline V gene (reference sequence). The CDR3 covers 16 residues. The CDR3 DNA reads as TGTGCCAGCAGCCGAACCCTGACAGGGCCGAGCACTGAAGCTTTCTTT. It encodes CASSRTLTGPSTEAFF.

Comment on this clonotype: A much larger clonotype is one base distant, so this may be a read error. Without the conserved terminal phenylalanine or tryptophan, this CDR3 likely stems from a read error. The CDR3 DNA sequence: TGTGCCAGCAGCTTGGGGCGGGGTAACTACGAGCAGTACCTC. This translates into CASSLGRGNYEQYL. The chain employs TRBV7-6 and TRBJ2-7; possible D gene TRBD2, 6 bases. The V end lost 3 bases, the J end lost 3 bases, and 12 bases lay between the germline ends. Germline V gene lookup returns CDR1 SGHVS and CDR2 FNYEAQ. CDR3 length: 14 residues.

The chain links TRBV7-9 to TRBJ1-1; the D gene is possibly TRBD1 (5 bases). Germline V lookup: CDR1 SEHNR, CDR2 FQNEAQ (reference sequence). This CDR3 is built from 13 residues. V was shortened by 5 bases and J by 0 bases, with 7 bases between the two germline ends. For the CDR3, the DNA is TGTGCCAGCAGCAGGGGTATGAACACTGAAGCTTTCTTT. Its protein is CASSRGMNTEAFF.

This clonotype was recorded at least ten times. The CDR3 nucleotides are TGTGCCAGCATTGTTTTGTTTTTTATGGGTTCCTATGGCTACACCTTC. It codes for CASIVLFFMGSYGYTF. The chain has TRBV2 and TRBJ1-2; D remains ambiguous. There are 16 residues in the CDR3. The germline V and J ends were trimmed by 7 bases and 4 bases, with 22 bases remaining between them. Germline V gene sequence: CDR1 SNHLY, CDR2 FYNNEI.

The chain couples TRBV10-3 to TRBJ1-5, with TRBD1 matching 7 bases. The V and J ends lost 0 bases and 10 bases, in that order; junction bases with no gene match: 9. Germline CDR1 ENHRY, CDR2 SYGVKD. The CDR3 is 15 amino acids. The CDR3 loop reads CAISESDRTSRPQHF. As DNA, the CDR3 is TGTGCCATCAGTGAGTCGGACAGGACCTCGCGTCCCCAGCATTTT.

This clonotype was detected many times. The chain joins TRBV5-8 to TRBJ2-2, with TRBD1 matching over 8 bases. Looked up from germline, CDR1 is SGHTS and CDR2 is YDEGEE. The CDR3 has 15 amino acids. V shed 1 base, J shed 8 bases, and the junction held 7 bases outside the gene matches. The CDR3 loop is CASSLSQGAVGELFF. The DNA of the CDR3 is TGTGCCAGCAGCTTGAGTCAGGGGGCAGTGGGGGAGCTGTTTTTT.

V and J are TRBV2 and TRBJ1-1; maybe TRBD1 (5 bases). Trimming left V 2 bases short and J 1 base short, with 38 bases between. CDR3 size: 24 residues. Germline V lookup: CDR1 SNHLY, CDR2 FYNNEI. The CDR3 DNA is TGTGCCAGCAGTGAATATCGGGGGATGTCGAATAATTCACCCCTCCACTCTGGGAACACTGAAGCTTTCTTT. This translates into CASSEYRGMSNNSPLHSGNTEAFF.

This clonotype was seen ten or more times. The genes are TRBV29-1 and TRBJ1-2, with TRBD1 identical over 7 bases. The V gene's germline CDR1 is SQVTM and CDR2 ANQGSEA. The CDR3 is 14 amino acids. The V segment lost 4 bases and the J segment 2 bases; nucleotides outside the gene matches: 7. The CDR3 DNA is TGCAGCGTTGTACGGGGACAGAGGAACTATGGCTACACCTTC. Its translation is CSVVRGQRNYGYTF.

The chain joins TRBV29-1 to TRBJ2-1; the match to TRBD2 covers 9 bases. Germline CDR1 and CDR2: SQVTM and ANQGSEA. V was pared by 7 bases and J by 6 bases, with 7 bases of the junction left unmatched. The CDR3 length is 13 residues. Written as DNA, the CDR3 is TGCAGCGGACGGGGACTAGCCCCCAATGAGCAGTTCTTC. It codes for CSGRGLAPNEQFF.

This clonotype has a count of ten or more. V usage is TRBV7-8 and J usage is TRBJ1-2, with D unclear. Trimming left V 5 bases short and J 6 bases short, with 10 bases between. Germline V gene lookup returns CDR1 SGHVS and CDR2 FQNEAQ. The CDR3 sequence is 12 residues long. CDR3 amino acids: CASSGRENGYTF. In DNA form, the CDR3 reads TGTGCCAGCAGCGGGAGGGAAAATGGCTACACCTTC. The full variable domain, with the rest looked up from reference TRBV7-8 and TRBJ1-2, is GAGVSQSPRYKVAKRGQDVALRCDPISGHVSLFWYQQALGQGPEFLTYFQNEAQLDKSGLPSDRFFAERPEGSVSTLKIQRTQQEDSAVYLCASSGRENGYTFGSGTRLTVV.

This clonotype showed up just a few times. The rearrangement joins TRBV6-1 to TRBJ1-5; D unclear. The CDR3 is made up of 17 amino acids. In germline, CDR1 is MNHNS, CDR2 SASEGT. The ends were cut back, 6 bases at V and 0 bases at J, with 18 bases in the middle. CDR3 region: CASSLGRGGYSNQPQHF. CDR3 bases: TGTGCCAGCAGCCTTGGGAGAGGAGGCTATAGCAATCAGCCCCAGCATTTT.

The chain combines TRBV5-4 with TRBJ2-7, with a weak D call TRBD2 (5 bases). The CDR3 runs 16 residues. V was clipped by 1 base and J by 0 bases, with 14 bases between them. The germline gives CDR1 SGHNT, CDR2 YYREEE (reference sequence). The CDR3 sequence: CASSLRGLALSYEQYF. CDR3 nucleotide sequence: TGTGCCAGCAGCTTGCGAGGGCTAGCTCTCTCCTACGAGCAGTACTTC.

On this clonotype: This sequence may be a read error, since a much larger clone differs from it by one base. This sequence joins TRBV4-1 and TRBJ1-5; unclear D gene. Germline-derived CDR1 and CDR2 are MGHRA and YSYEKL. CDR3 length equals 15 residues. The CDR3 here is CASGQVEVSNQPQHF. The CDR3 nucleotides are TGCGCCAGCGGCCAAGTGGAAGTTAGCAATCAGCCCCAGCATTTT.

This clonotype has a count of ten or more. The rearrangement joins TRBV20-1 to TRBJ1-1, with a tentative D call TRBD1 (6 bases). This CDR3 has 15 amino acids. Trimming took off 4 bases at V and 1 base at J, with 16 bases between the two ends. Germline CDR1 DFQATT, CDR2 SNEGSKA (reference sequence). The DNA for the CDR3 is TGCAGTGCTAACGGGGGGCGGGTGCGGAACACTGAAGCTTTCTTT. This codes for CSANGGRVRNTEAFF.

Ten or more counts support this clonotype. The chain links TRBV7-8 to TRBJ2-7; TRBD2 aligns across 7 bases. The CDR3 loop spans 12 amino acids. Germline CDR1 reads SGHVS; CDR2 reads FQNEAQ. The trim removed 5 bases at V and 6 bases at J, leaving 4 bases unmatched. The CDR3 reads CASSPRTSEQYF. CDR3 in DNA: TGTGCCAGCAGCCCCCGGACTAGCGAGCAGTACTTC.

The chain is built from TRBV20-1 and TRBJ2-7; perhaps TRBD2 as D (6 bases). The CDR3 sequence is 16 residues long. Germline V lookup: CDR1 DFQATT, CDR2 SNEGSKA (reference sequence). The V end was cut by 5 bases, the J end by 5 bases, with 25 bases between. The CDR3 spells CSAVRREGGAFDEQYF. In nucleotides, the CDR3 is TGCAGTGCTGTACGAAGGGAAGGAGGGGCGTTCGACGAGCAGTACTTC.